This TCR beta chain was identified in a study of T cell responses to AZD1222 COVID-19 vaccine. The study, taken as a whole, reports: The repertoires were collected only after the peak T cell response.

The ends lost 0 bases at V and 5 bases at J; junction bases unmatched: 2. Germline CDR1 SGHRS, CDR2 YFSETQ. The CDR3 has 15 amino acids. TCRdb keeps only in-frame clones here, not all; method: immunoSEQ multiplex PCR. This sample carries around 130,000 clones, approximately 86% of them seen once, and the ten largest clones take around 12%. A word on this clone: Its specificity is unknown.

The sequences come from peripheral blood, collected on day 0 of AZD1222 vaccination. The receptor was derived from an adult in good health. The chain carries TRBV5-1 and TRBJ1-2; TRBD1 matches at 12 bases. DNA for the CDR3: TGCGCCAGCAGCTTGGAGGGACAGGGGGCATATGGCTACACCTTC. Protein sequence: CASSLEGQGAYGYTF. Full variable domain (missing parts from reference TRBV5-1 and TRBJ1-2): KAGVTQTPRYLIKTRGQQVTLSCSPISGHRSVSWYQQTPGQGLQFLFEYFSETQRNKGNFPGRFSGRQFSNSRSEMNVSTLELGDSALYLCASSLEGQGAYGYTFGSGTRLTVV.